This record covers a single T cell receptor (beta chain). The antigen is unknown. The CDR3 runs to 18 residues. Germline V gene sequence: CDR1 SGHRS, CDR2 YFSETQ. J gave up 2 bases and V 2 bases, and 8 bases lay outside the gene matches. The sample originates from a study of T cell responses to AZD1222 COVID-19 vaccine. Study in general: Timing groups of about 4 and about 12 weeks for second doses were pooled. Overall study results and limits: All repertoire sampling was performed exclusively after the peak T cell response. Spike as a whole was targeted by vaccine-associated CD4 TCRs, dominant at 160-218 and 743-854.

Data came from immunoSEQ multiplex PCR; TCRdb stores just in-frame clones and leaves some out. Among around 99,000 clones listed, roughly 90% were seen once. Source: peripheral blood, taken on day 0 of AZD1222 vaccination. The receptor was derived from an adult in good health. The genes are TRBV5-1 and TRBJ2-7; 15 nucleotides line up with TRBD2. The DNA for the CDR3 is TGCGCCAGCAGCTTCAAACCCGGGACTAGCGGGGGGACCTACGAGCAGTACTTC. Protein sequence: CASSFKPGTSGGTYEQYF. The variable domain in full, completed from reference TRBV5-1 and TRBJ2-7, reads KAGVTQTPRYLIKTRGQQVTLSCSPISGHRSVSWYQQTPGQGLQFLFEYFSETQRNKGNFPGRFSGRQFSNSRSEMNVSTLELGDSALYLCASSFKPGTSGGTYEQYFGPGTRLTVT.